This passage covers 27 T cell receptor beta chains from one sample sequenced in a study of T cell changes during pregnancy in multiple sclerosis. Profiled with immunoSEQ multiplex PCR; TCRdb holds only in-frame clones, not every one. Of just under 65,000 clones listed, 91% were seen once; the top ten hold 2% to 2.5%. The input for sequencing was peripheral blood, taken in the third trimester of pregnancy. These receptors were taken from a female donor in good health, enrolled as a control in a pregnancy study.

V is TRBV5-1 and J is TRBJ2-5; maybe TRBD2 (6 bases). The assigned J gene may be wrong: the sequence end matches TRBJ2-7 better. The V gene's germline CDR1 is SGHRS and CDR2 YFSETQ. The CDR3 is made up of 14 amino acids. The CDR3: CASSGGVSSYEQYF. The CDR3 coding sequence is TGCGCCAGCAGCGGAGGGGTGAGCTCCTACGAGCAGTACTTC.

The chain employs TRBV27 and TRBJ2-5, with 8 bases fitting TRBD2. The CDR3 sequence is 12 residues long. Germline CDR1 reads MNHEY; CDR2 reads SMNVEV (reference sequence). The junction had 7 bases not matched to a gene; V was cut back by 9 bases and J by 7 bases. The DNA of the CDR3 is TGTGCCAGTAGGGGCGCGGGAGGGACCCAGTACTTC. Translated: CASRGAGGTQYF.

The chain employs TRBV5-5 and TRBJ1-1, with D perhaps TRBD1 (6 bases). Germline V lookup: CDR1 SGHKS, CDR2 YYEKEE (reference sequence). CDR3 length: 12 residues. The V end lost 4 bases, the J end lost 7 bases, and 11 bases lay between the germline ends. In DNA, the CDR3 is TGTGCCAGCAGCCGGGGGGGGCTTGAAGCTTTCTTT. It is translated as CASSRGGLEAFF.

The gene calls are TRBV11-2 and TRBJ2-2, with 10 bases fitting TRBD2. CDR3 length: 16 residues. CDR1 is SGHAT, CDR2 FQNNGV, per germline. J lost 5 bases, V lost 1 base, and 4 bases had no gene match. The CDR3 coding sequence is TGTGCCAGCAGCTTAGGTTCTAGCGGGAGAACCGGGGAGCTGTTTTTT. Protein product: CASSLGSSGRTGELFF.

The chain has TRBV5-1 and TRBJ2-2; weak D call: TRBD1 (5 bases). V was shortened by 2 bases and J by 5 bases, with 13 bases between the two germline ends. Germline CDR1 SGHRS, CDR2 YFSETQ. CDR3 length equals 15 residues. CDR3 residues: CASSLPGPQTGELFF. The CDR3 region has the DNA TGCGCCAGCAGCTTACCAGGGCCGCAGACCGGGGAGCTGTTTTTT.

This chain links TRBV7-2 with TRBJ1-3; D unclear. Trimming left V 4 bases short and J 2 bases short, with 12 bases between. Germline CDR1 is SGHTA and CDR2 is FQGNSA. The CDR3 has 15 residues. This CDR3 is CASSSVPGTGNTIYF. The CDR3 DNA reads as TGTGCCAGCAGCTCCGTTCCGGGGACTGGAAACACCATATATTTT.

This clone was counted a single time. The rearrangement joins TRBV5-1 to TRBJ1-4, with 11 bases lining up with TRBD1. V shed 4 bases and J 7 bases; nucleotides not matched to a gene: 6. Germline lookup yields CDR1 SGHRS and CDR2 YFSETQ. The CDR3 covers 15 residues. The CDR3 spells CASSAGDRGFEKLFF. CDR3 DNA: TGCGCCAGCAGCGCGGGGGACAGGGGGTTTGAAAAACTGTTTTTT.

The chain recombines TRBV28 with TRBJ2-1, with TRBD2 identical over 10 bases. Germline lookup yields CDR1 MDHEN and CDR2 SYDVKM. CDR3 length: 17 amino acids. V was clipped by 4 bases and J by 1 base; unmatched bases: 7. The CDR3 sequence: CASSWSLAGASYNEQFF. The CDR3 nucleotides are TGTGCCAGCAGTTGGAGTCTAGCGGGAGCGTCCTACAATGAGCAGTTCTTC. The full variable domain, its missing parts supplied by reference TRBV28 and TRBJ2-1, is DVKVTQSSRYLVKRTGEKVFLECVQDMDHENMFWYRQDPGLGLRLIYFSYDVKMKEKGDIPEGYSVSREKKERFSLILESASTNQTSMYLCASSWSLAGASYNEQFFGPGTRLTVL.

The chain links TRBV5-1 to TRBJ2-7; possibly TRBD2 for D (6 bases). The CDR3 consists of 16 residues. The V gene lost 7 bases and the J gene lost 4 bases, with 24 bases spanning the gap. CDR1 and CDR2 (germline): SGHRS, YFSETQ. CDR3 sequence (DNA): TGCGCCAGCCAACCCGCCTCGGGAGCATTGGGGTACGAGCAGTACTTC. It specifies CASQPASGALGYEQYF.

The chain couples TRBV6-5 to TRBJ2-7, with 8 positions matching TRBD1. The CDR3 runs 14 residues. Germline loops: CDR1 MNHEY, CDR2 SVGAGI. V was pared by 2 bases and J by 7 bases, with 7 bases of the junction left unmatched. Here the CDR3 reads CASSYDRGYGEQYF. CDR3 sequence (DNA): TGTGCCAGCAGTTACGACAGGGGCTACGGAGAGCAGTACTTC.

The chain recombines TRBV11-2 with TRBJ1-4, with D tentatively TRBD1 (5 bases). Trimming cost V 5 bases and J 3 bases, with 13 bases left between them. The CDR3 runs to 15 residues. Looked up from germline, CDR1 is SGHAT and CDR2 is FQNNGV. For the CDR3, the DNA is TGTGCCAGCAGCCCCGACAGCTACCCTAATGAAAAACTGTTTTTT. This codes for CASSPDSYPNEKLFF.

This clone was seen a single time. The CDR3 DNA reads TGTGCCAGCAGTGGGGCCGCACGAACCTTGGTCCATGAGCAGTTCTTC. This codes for CASSGAARTLVHEQFF. The gene calls are TRBV28 and TRBJ2-1; a possible D gene is TRBD1 (5 bases). The V gene's germline CDR1 is MDHEN and CDR2 SYDVKM. The ends were cut back, 5 bases at V and 8 bases at J, with 22 bases in the middle. The CDR3 loop spans 16 amino acids. Looking up the rest from reference TRBV28 and TRBJ2-1 gives the full variable domain: DVKVTQSSRYLVKRTGEKVFLECVQDMDHENMFWYRQDPGLGLRLIYFSYDVKMKEKGDIPEGYSVSREKKERFSLILESASTNQTSMYLCASSGAARTLVHEQFFGPGTRLTVL.

The genes are TRBV6-6 and TRBJ1-5; D is unresolved. The CDR3 is made up of 11 amino acids. Per the germline V gene, CDR1 is MNHNY and CDR2 is SVGAGI (reference sequence). V was cut by 5 bases and J by 12 bases, with 11 bases left in between. The CDR3 region has the DNA TGTGCCAGCAGTGGCGCGGAGATCCAGCATTTT. It is translated as CASSGAEIQHF.

The gene calls are TRBV10-1 and TRBJ2-1; 7 bases are a match to TRBD1. The CDR3 loop spans 13 amino acids. Unmatched junction bases numbered 19, after V lost 10 bases and J lost 16 bases. The germline CDR1 and CDR2 sequences are WNHNN and SYGVQD (reference sequence). This CDR3 is CATSTGTAIKPFF. CDR3 sequence (DNA): TGCGCCACCAGCACCGGGACAGCCATCAAACCCTTCTTC.

V is TRBV2 and J is TRBJ2-2; 9 bases fit TRBD1. The CDR3 length is 15 residues. With 0 bases clipped from V and 7 bases from J, the junction kept 3 bases outside the gene matches. Germline CDR1 reads SNHLY; CDR2 reads FYNNEI. The CDR3 coding sequence is TGTGCCAGCAGTGAAGCCGGACAGGGGATCGGGGAGCTGTTTTTT. Its protein is CASSEAGQGIGELFF.

This chain joins TRBV30 and TRBJ2-1; 9 nucleotides line up with TRBD1. The V and J ends lost 0 bases and 0 bases, in that order; junction bases with no gene match: 6. In germline, CDR1 is GTSNPN, CDR2 SVGIG (reference sequence). CDR3 length equals 17 residues. The CDR3 DNA sequence: TGTGCCTGGAGTGTGGAGACAGGGGGGAGCTCCTACAATGAGCAGTTCTTC. This codes for CAWSVETGGSSYNEQFF.

The chain carries TRBV7-8 and TRBJ2-2, with TRBD2 identical over 11 bases. V was clipped by 5 bases and J by 6 bases; unmatched bases: 14. Germline lookup yields CDR1 SGHVS and CDR2 FQNEAQ. The CDR3 length is 18 residues. The CDR3 here is CASSPLGFTSGGSGELFF. CDR3 bases: TGTGCCAGCAGCCCCCTCGGATTTACTAGCGGGGGATCCGGGGAGCTGTTTTTT.

V gene TRBV4-2 combines with J gene TRBJ1-3; no reliable D call. The CDR3 is 16 amino acids. CDR1 is LGHNA and CDR2 is YNFKEQ in the germline V gene. The V and J ends lost 3 bases and 0 bases respectively, with 12 bases between them. The CDR3 sequence: CASSQEGGRSGNTIYF. The CDR3 DNA follows: TGTGCCAGCAGCCAGGAAGGAGGCCGCTCTGGAAACACCATATATTTT.

This rearrangement joins TRBV15 to TRBJ2-2, with a tentative D call TRBD1 (5 bases). The V gene lost 2 bases and the J gene lost 7 bases, with 8 bases spanning the gap. In germline, CDR1 is LNHNV, CDR2 YYDKDF (reference sequence). This CDR3 is built from 13 residues. The CDR3 here is CATSRRGGGELFF. CDR3 nucleotides: TGTGCCACCAGCAGAAGGGGCGGCGGGGAGCTGTTTTTT.

This chain uses TRBV25-1 with TRBJ2-7; TRBD2 agrees at 7 bases. V trimming: 2 bases; J trimming: 3 bases; junction bases outside the gene matches: 10. The CDR3 is made up of 16 amino acids. From germline, CDR1 is MGHDK and CDR2 SYGVNS. CDR3 DNA sequence: TGTGCCAGCAGTGAAATGGGGAGGGGAGAGCGCTACGAGCAGTACTTC. It encodes CASSEMGRGERYEQYF.

The gene calls are TRBV6-5 and TRBJ2-1; no definite D call. V was pared by 2 bases and J by 5 bases, with 7 bases between. The germline V gene encodes CDR1 MNHEY and CDR2 SVGAGI. The CDR3 totals 13 residues. The CDR3 is CASSYLSDNEQFF. The CDR3 region has the DNA TGTGCCAGCAGTTACCTCTCGGACAATGAGCAGTTCTTC.

This chain links TRBV5-6 with TRBJ2-7; D possibly corresponds to TRBD1 (6 bases). Germline assignment: CDR1 SGHDT and CDR2 YYEEEE. The CDR3 totals 14 residues. The V and J ends lost 6 bases and 3 bases respectively, with 16 bases between them. For the CDR3, the DNA is TGTGCCAGCACCCACTGGGACACAGACTACGAGCAGTACTTC. Translated, it gives CASTHWDTDYEQYF. The full variable domain, its missing parts supplied by reference TRBV5-6 and TRBJ2-7, is DAGVTQSPTHLIKTRGQQVTLRCSPKSGHDTVSWYQQALGQGPQFIFQYYEEEERQRGNFPDRFSGHQFPNYSSELNVNALLLGDSALYLCASTHWDTDYEQYFGPGTRLTVT.

The rearrangement links TRBV7-9 to TRBJ1-2; 11 bases match TRBD1. Germline CDR1 and CDR2: SEHNR and FQNEAQ (reference sequence). The CDR3 totals 16 residues. With V trimmed by 5 bases and J by 4 bases, 9 bases remained unmatched. CDR3 sequence: CASSPDRGQGSYGYTF. The DNA of the CDR3 is TGTGCCAGCAGCCCGGACAGGGGGCAAGGATCCTATGGCTACACCTTC.

The gene calls are TRBV7-9 and TRBJ2-7; 12 bases fit TRBD2. Germline V gene data show CDR1 as SEHNR and CDR2 as FQNEAQ (reference sequence). CDR3 size: 16 residues. V was pared by 5 bases and J by 7 bases, with 12 bases of the junction left unmatched. CDR3 DNA sequence: TGTGCCAGCAGCCCTTCTTCGGCGACTAGCGGGGGAGAGCAGTACTTC. Protein product: CASSPSSATSGGEQYF.

The chain couples TRBV12-5 to TRBJ2-3; D may be TRBD2 (5 bases). Germline V gives CDR1 LGHNT, CDR2 FRNRAP. The CDR3 contains 13 residues. Trimming took 7 bases from V and 4 from J, leaving 12 bases between them. In nucleotides, the CDR3 is TGTGCTAGTGCCCAAACCGGGGCAGATACGCAGTATTTT. Translating it yields CASAQTGADTQYF.

The J gene is TRBJ2-1, the V gene TRBV15; D gene uncertain. Germline CDR1 and CDR2: LNHNV and YYDKDF (reference sequence). The CDR3 extends over 18 amino acids. Trimming cost V 0 bases and J 0 bases, with 15 bases left between them. CDR3 coding DNA: TGTGCCACCAGCAGAGAGTCTGGTAGCCTTGGCTCCTACAATGAGCAGTTCTTC. This gives the protein CATSRESGSLGSYNEQFF.

V gene TRBV19 combines with J gene TRBJ2-7; 7 nucleotides align to TRBD2. Germline V gene data show CDR1 as LNHDA and CDR2 as SQIVND (reference sequence). The CDR3 runs 12 residues. Trimming cost V 6 bases and J 3 bases; bases outside gene matches: 2. The CDR3 DNA is TGTGCCAGTAGCTCGGGGGGCTACGAGCAGTACTTC. Protein product: CASSSGGYEQYF.